A selection of T cell receptor beta chains follows, all from one sample in a study of blood T cells in healthy people across ages. TCRdb fed the 5' RACE reads into MiXCR, producing one record per CDR3 protein. The data show hundreds of thousands of distinct CDR3 sequences, with more than 55% seen just once and more than 25% held by the top ten. Specimen: blood. The receptors originated from a middle-aged man in good health. CDR3s include the opening cysteine and the closing phenylalanine or tryptophan. A D gene is named only where the DNA matches it firmly. For some rows the clone size is stated as once, few or many, or as a class when expanded; others skip it.

>TRBV20-1|.|TRBJ2-5|.
CSARPAGAQETQYF
TGCAGTGCTAGGCCCGCCGGGGCTCAAGAGACCCAGTACTTC
>TRBV7-9|.|TRBJ2-5|.
CASSLFLQETQYF
TGTGCCAGCAGCTTATTTTTACAAGAGACCCAGTACTTC
>TRBV4-1|TRBD1|TRBJ2-1|.
CASRDRGQLNEQFF
TGCGCCAGCAGGGACAGGGGGCAGCTCAATGAGCAGTTCTTC
>TRBV6-1|TRBD1|TRBJ2-3|few
CASSADRADTQYF
TGTGCCAGCAGTGCTGACAGGGCAGATACGCAGTATTTT
>TRBV28|.|TRBJ2-5|few
CASSKDREETQYF
TGTGCCAGCAGCAAAGACAGAGAAGAGACCCAGTACTTC
>TRBV11-3|.|TRBJ2-4|.
CASSAGQYKNIQYF
TGTGCCAGCAGCGCCGGACAGTACAAAAACATTCAGTACTTC
>TRBV28|.|TRBJ2-1|.
CASDGQQEPNEQFF
TGTGCCAGCGACGGGCAACAGGAACCCAATGAGCAGTTCTTC
>TRBV5-1|.|TRBJ2-7|.
CASSPDARGTYEQYF
TGCGCCAGCAGCCCGGACGCGAGGGGTACCTACGAGCAGTACTTC
>TRBV28|.|TRBJ2-7|.
CASSSPREQYF
TGTGCCAGCAGCTCCCCCCGCGAGCAGTACTTC
>TRBV5-1|.|TRBJ2-1|.
CASSRGDREYNEQFF
TGCGCCAGCAGCCGGGGGGACAGAGAATACAATGAGCAGTTCTTC
>TRBV7-2|.|TRBJ2-3|few
CASSPSRAGNTDTQYF
TGTGCCAGCAGCCCAAGCCGAGCGGGCAACACAGATACGCAGTATTTT
>TRBV29-1|.|TRBJ2-7|.
CSVEGTEGAYEQYF
TGCAGCGTTGAAGGGACCGAGGGGGCCTACGAGCAGTACTTC
>TRBV6-6|.|TRBJ2-1|few
CASSHPSYNEQFF
TGTGCCAGCAGCCACCCGTCCTACAATGAGCAGTTCTTC
>TRBV6-5|.|TRBJ2-7|.
CASSPGRGKDPYEQYF
TGTGCCAGCAGTCCGGGGCGCGGAAAAGACCCCTACGAGCAGTACTTC
>TRBV7-2|TRBD2|TRBJ2-7|many
CASSQGLAGPYEQYF
TGCGCCAGCAGCCAAGGACTAGCGGGGCCCTACGAGCAGTACTTC
>TRBV27|TRBD1|TRBJ2-7|few
CASSLGGQGDEQYF
TGTGCCAGCAGTTTAGGGGGACAGGGGGATGAGCAGTACTTC
>TRBV20-1|.|TRBJ2-1|.
CSAARLASVYNEQFF
TGCAGTGCGGCCAGGTTAGCATCCGTTTACAATGAGCAGTTCTTC
>TRBV12-3/TRBV12-4|TRBD2|TRBJ2-3|few
CASSFWSSGYTDTQYF
TGTGCCAGCAGTTTCTGGTCTAGCGGCTACACAGATACGCAGTATTTT
>TRBV5-1|.|TRBJ2-7|.
CASSLGAGLRDEQYF
TGCGCCAGCAGCTTGGGTGCAGGTCTCAGAGACGAGCAGTACTTC
>TRBV7-2|.|TRBJ2-5|few
CASSLTGSGQETQYF
TGTGCCAGCAGCTTAACGGGTAGCGGCCAAGAGACCCAGTACTTC
>TRBV6-6|.|TRBJ1-1|.
CASSSREGAEAFF
TGTGCCAGCAGTTCCCGGGAAGGGGCTGAAGCTTTCTTT
>TRBV12-3/TRBV12-4|TRBD1|TRBJ2-7|few
CASSLDPPGQATYEQYF
TGTGCCAGCAGTTTAGATCCACCGGGACAGGCTACCTACGAGCAGTACTTC
>TRBV11-1|.|TRBJ2-5|few
CASTKGEETQYF
TGTGCCAGCACCAAAGGGGAAGAGACCCAGTACTTC
>TRBV12-3/TRBV12-4|TRBD1|TRBJ2-1|few
CASSFAAGGAGEQFF
TGTGCCAGCAGTTTCGCGGCAGGGGGCGCGGGTGAGCAGTTCTTC
>TRBV11-2|.|TRBJ1-2|.
CASSSNPLGSGENGYTF
TGTGCCAGCAGCTCCAACCCCCTGGGGTCAGGGGAGAATGGCTACACCTTC
>TRBV6-2/TRBV6-3|.|TRBJ2-3|.
CASTNPVWDTQYF
TGTGCCAGCACCAACCCAGTTTGGGATACGCAGTATTTT
>TRBV12-3/TRBV12-4|.|TRBJ1-3|.
CASSLIGGRGNTIYF
TGTGCCAGCAGTTTGATCGGGGGACGTGGAAACACCATATATTTT
>TRBV20-1|TRBD2|TRBJ2-1|.
CSATRLAGYNEQFF
TGCAGTGCAACTCGACTAGCGGGCTACAATGAGCAGTTCTTC
>TRBV29-1|TRBD1|TRBJ2-3|.
CGVESGQGADTQYF
TGCGGCGTTGAGAGTGGACAGGGGGCAGATACGCAGTATTTT